Listed below are T cell receptor beta chains from one sample, sequenced in a study of shared clonotypes between healthy human individuals. Libraries were prepared by immunoSEQ multiplex PCR; TCRdb keeps only in-frame clonotypes and omits some of them. The table has approximately 2,200,000 clones, 90% to 95% seen once; the top ten hold under 2%. Sequences were obtained from naive CD8+ T cells from PBMCs. These receptors all stem from a man younger than 35 in good health. Some clones in this sample may be carry-over from other donors' samples. The CDR3 runs from the conserved cysteine through the conserved F or W. D genes are given only for firm matches. A row's size may be missing; if present it is once, few, many or a size class.

16,TRBV28,TRBJ1-2,.,.,TGTGCCAGCAGTTCCCCTTGGCGACGGGGGGCGGAGGGCTACACCTTC,CASSSPWRRGAEGYTF
14,TRBV27,TRBJ2-3,.,once,TGTGCCAGCAGTTCGCGGGCCGGGCCAGATACGCAGTATTTT,CASSSRAGPDTQYF
16,TRBV4-1,TRBJ2-3,TRBD2,.,TGCGCCAGCAGCGAAACTAGCGGGAAAGGCACAGATACGCAGTATTTT,CASSETSGKGTDTQYF
17,TRBV5-3,TRBJ1-2,TRBD1,once,TGTGCCAGAAGCTTGCCACGTCGACAGGGAACCTACTATGGCTACACCTTC,CARSLPRRQGTYYGYTF
15,TRBV19,TRBJ1-5,TRBD1,.,TGTGCCAGCAGGGGACAGCTGAGTTGGACCCAGCCCCAGCATTTT,CASRGQLSWTQPQHF
15,TRBV27,TRBJ2-7,.,.,TGTGCCAGCAGTTTATCGGCTGGGTTTCCCTACGAGCAGTACTTC,CASSLSAGFPYEQYF
15,TRBV19,TRBJ2-1,TRBD1,.,TGTGCCAGTACCCTTGACAGGGTCTCCTACAATGAGCAGTTCTTC,CASTLDRVSYNEQFF
15,TRBV4-2,TRBJ2-5,.,.,TGTGCCAGCAGCCAAGATCGTACTATGCAAGAGACCCAGTACTTC,CASSQDRTMQETQYF
14,TRBV9,TRBJ2-7,.,.,TGTGCCAGCAGCGTAGAGTGGCGGGATGGCGAGCAGTACTTC,CASSVEWRDGEQYF
15,TRBV4-3,TRBJ1-3,TRBD1,.,TGCGCCAGCAGCCAAGATCAGGGGGCGAGAAACACCATATATTTT,CASSQDQGARNTIYF
13,TRBV6-6,TRBJ2-5,TRBD2,.,TGTGCCAGCAGCGGGACTAGACAAGAGACCCAGTACTTC,CASSGTRQETQYF
15,TRBV7-8,TRBJ2-5,TRBD2,once,TGTGCCAGCAGCTCAACTAGCGGGAGGTCGGAGACCCAGTACTTC,CASSSTSGRSETQYF
16,TRBV5-1,TRBJ2-7,.,.,TGCGCCAGCAGCCCGGTCCTACGGGACAACTCCTACGAGCAGTACTTC,CASSPVLRDNSYEQYF
17,TRBV14,TRBJ2-2,.,.,TGTGCCAGCAGCCAAGGACCTGGCAGGGCGAACACCGGGGAGCTGTTTTTT,CASSQGPGRANTGELFF
15,TRBV18,TRBJ2-1,TRBD2,.,TGTGCCAGCTCAGCAGGGACTAGCGGGAGGGATGAGCAGTTCTTC,CASSAGTSGRDEQFF
19,TRBV28,TRBJ1-5,TRBD1,once,TGTGCCAGCAGTTCCCCAGGGACAGGGGGAACTTATAGCAATCAGCCCCAGCATTTT,CASSSPGTGGTYSNQPQHF
15,TRBV7-9,TRBJ2-1,TRBD1,.,TGTGCCAGCAGCTTGGGTCCAGGGGGCATGGATGAGCAGTTCTTC,CASSLGPGGMDEQFF
13,TRBV27,TRBJ2-7,.,.,TGTGCCAGCAGTTGGGGGCTGAACTACGAGCAGTACTTC,CASSWGLNYEQYF
11,TRBV2,TRBJ2-7,.,.,TGTGCCAGCACCCCGTCCTACGAGCAGTACTTC,CASTPSYEQYF
15,TRBV7-9,TRBJ2-1,.,.,TGTGCCAGCCTCCCTGAGGGGGAGGGCCGCTATGAGCAGTTCTTC,CASLPEGEGRYEQFF